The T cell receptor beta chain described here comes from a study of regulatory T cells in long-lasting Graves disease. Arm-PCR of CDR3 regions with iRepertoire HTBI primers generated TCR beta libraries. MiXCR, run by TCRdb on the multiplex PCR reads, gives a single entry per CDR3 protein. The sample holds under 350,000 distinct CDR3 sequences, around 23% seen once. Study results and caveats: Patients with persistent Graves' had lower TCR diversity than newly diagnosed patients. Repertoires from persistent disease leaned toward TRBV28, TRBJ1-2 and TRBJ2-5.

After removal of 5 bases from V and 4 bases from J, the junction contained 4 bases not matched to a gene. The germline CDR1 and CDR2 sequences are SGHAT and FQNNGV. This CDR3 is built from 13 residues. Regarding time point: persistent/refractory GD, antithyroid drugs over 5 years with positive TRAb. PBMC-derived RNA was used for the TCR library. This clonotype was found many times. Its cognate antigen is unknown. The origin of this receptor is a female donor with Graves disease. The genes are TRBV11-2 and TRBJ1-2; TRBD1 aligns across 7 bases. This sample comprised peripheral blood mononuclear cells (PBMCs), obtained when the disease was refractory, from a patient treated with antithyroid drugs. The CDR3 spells CASSSRQGYGYTF. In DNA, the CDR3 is TGTGCCAGCAGCAGCAGACAGGGCTATGGCTACACCTTC.